What follows are 29 T cell receptor beta chains derived from one specimen sequenced in a study of blood T cell repertoires in COVID-19. The data were produced by immunoSEQ multiplex PCR, yet TCRdb's version contains in-frame clones alone and is incomplete. Of fewer than 90,000 clones listed, 60% to 80% are singletons. The sample comprised peripheral blood. All receptors come from a woman aged 50 to 60 with acute or convalescent COVID-19.

This CDR3 reads CASSTGDGTEAFF. The CDR3 DNA reads as TGTGCCAGCAGTACAGGTGATGGGACTGAAGCTTTCTTT. The chain combines TRBV6-5 with TRBJ1-1; D may be TRBD1 (5 bases). The germline V gene has CDR1 MNHEY and CDR2 SVGAGI. V lost 5 bases and J 5 bases, leaving 12 bases between the germline ends. This CDR3 region has 13 residues.

The chain couples TRBV2 to TRBJ1-3; the D is unclear. The V gene's germline CDR1 is SNHLY and CDR2 FYNNEI. This CDR3 contains 13 residues. The ends were cut back, 8 bases at V and 0 bases at J, with 8 bases in the middle. The CDR3 DNA reads as TGTGCCAGCGGAACAGTCTCTGGAAACACCATATATTTT. Translated: CASGTVSGNTIYF.

The chain links TRBV27 to TRBJ2-1, with 8 bases that match TRBD2. Germline CDR1 MNHEY, CDR2 SMNVEV (reference sequence). V shed 0 bases, J shed 7 bases, and the junction held 8 bases outside the gene matches. CDR3 length: 16 amino acids. DNA of the CDR3: TGTGCCAGCAGTTTATCCAGGGCTAGCGGGCCAAATGAGCAGTTCTTC. Protein sequence: CASSLSRASGPNEQFF.

The CDR3 sequence: CASSEGAHRDWNEQFF. The CDR3 DNA reads TGTGCCAGCAGCGAGGGGGCTCACAGGGATTGGAATGAGCAGTTCTTC. The chain links TRBV9 to TRBJ2-1, with TRBD1 matching over 7 bases. The CDR3 sequence is 16 residues long. Germline assignment: CDR1 SGDLS and CDR2 YYNGEE. V shed 3 bases, J shed 7 bases, and the junction held 13 bases outside the gene matches. Complete variable domain (other parts from reference TRBV9 and TRBJ2-1): DSGVTQTPKHLITATGQRVTLRCSPRSGDLSVYWYQQSLDQGLQFLIQYYNGEERAKGNILERFSAQQFPDLHSELNLSSLELGDSALYFCASSEGAHRDWNEQFFGPGTRLTVL.

This clone was counted only a few times. V is TRBV28 and J is TRBJ1-6; 8 bases are a match to TRBD1. The CDR3 totals 14 residues. Germline CDR1 is MDHEN and CDR2 is SYDVKM. V was clipped by 5 bases and J by 9 bases; unmatched bases: 6. The DNA of the CDR3 is TGTGCCAGCAGTGATAACAGGGGGTTTTCACCCCTCCACTTT. It codes for CASSDNRGFSPLHF.

The rearrangement uses TRBV15 and TRBJ2-5, with D perhaps matching TRBD2 (7 bases). Germline V gene lookup returns CDR1 LNHNV and CDR2 YYDKDF (reference sequence). Between the trimmed V and J ends, which lost 9 bases and 1 base, there was a span of 15 bases. This CDR3 is built from 14 residues. Written as DNA, the CDR3 is TGTGCCACTGCGGGGCGGGGGCCCCAAGAGACCCAGTACTTC. Its translation is CATAGRGPQETQYF.

The V call is TRBV5-1, the J call TRBJ2-1; 9 positions agree with TRBD1. The CDR3 has 15 amino acids. The V gene end was trimmed by 4 bases and the J gene end by 0 bases; junction bases not matched to a gene: 2. Germline V gene sequence: CDR1 SGHRS, CDR2 YFSETQ. CDR3 residues: CASSLGQGSYNEQFF. The DNA of the CDR3 is TGCGCCAGCAGCCTGGGACAGGGCTCCTACAATGAGCAGTTCTTC.

V usage is TRBV2 and J usage is TRBJ1-2; possibly TRBD1 for D (6 bases). The CDR3 runs to 13 residues. The ends were cut back, 9 bases at V and 4 bases at J, with 15 bases in the middle. Germline CDR1 and CDR2: SNHLY and FYNNEI. The CDR3 coding sequence is TGTGCCAGAGGGGACATGGGGACCTATGGCTACACCTTC. The encoded protein is CARGDMGTYGYTF. Variable domain in full (rest from reference TRBV2 and TRBJ1-2): EPEVTQTPSHQVTQMGQEVILRCVPISNHLYFYWYRQILGQKVEFLVSFYNNEISEKSEIFDDQFSVERPDGSNFTLKIRSTKLEDSAMYFCARGDMGTYGYTFGSGTRLTVV.

The rearrangement uses TRBV12-3 or TRBV12-4 and TRBJ1-1; D ambiguous. CDR3 length: 13 amino acids. Trimming cost V 0 bases and J 4 bases, with 6 bases left between them. DNA for the CDR3: TGTGCCAGCAGTTTAGCGAGCGGCACTGAAGCTTTCTTT. Amino acid sequence: CASSLASGTEAFF.

This clone showed up just once. The J gene is TRBJ2-4, the V gene TRBV5-6; D unresolved. V was pared by 3 bases and J by 0 bases, with 10 bases between. Looked up from germline, CDR1 is SGHDT and CDR2 is YYEEEE. This CDR3 has 15 amino acids. The CDR3 spells CASSSWRLAKNIQYF. In DNA form, the CDR3 reads TGTGCCAGCAGCTCGTGGAGACTAGCCAAAAACATTCAGTACTTC.

This clone turned up a few times. The chain is built from TRBV4-2 and TRBJ1-5, with 9 bases that match TRBD1. This CDR3 has 17 residues. Trimming took 1 base from V and 3 from J; bases not matched to a gene: 7. Germline V CDR1 and CDR2: LGHNA, YNFKEQ. The DNA for the CDR3 is TGTGCCAGCAGCCAAGCTGGGGGACAGGGTAACAATCAGCCCCAGCATTTT. As protein: CASSQAGGQGNNQPQHF.

The chain links TRBV6-6 to TRBJ2-2; TRBD2 agrees at 12 bases. This CDR3 region has 16 residues. Per germline, CDR1 MNHNY and CDR2 SVGAGI (reference sequence). Trimming removed 0 bases from V and 6 bases from J; junction bases left unmatched: 2. The CDR3 DNA is TGTGCCAGCAGTTACTCTTCTAGCGGGGGGGCCGGGGAGCTGTTTTTT. As protein: CASSYSSSGGAGELFF.

This chain connects TRBV10-3 to TRBJ1-5; no clear D gene. Germline V lookup: CDR1 ENHRY, CDR2 SYGVKD. V lost 4 bases and J lost 4, with 8 bases in between. The CDR3 runs to 13 residues. This chain's CDR3 is CAISATINQPQHF. In DNA, the CDR3 is TGTGCCATCAGTGCCACAATTAATCAGCCCCAGCATTTT.

This chain connects TRBV7-2 to TRBJ1-2; TRBD1 matches 9 bases. The germline V gene encodes CDR1 SGHTA and CDR2 FQGNSA. CDR3 length: 14 residues. Germline trimming cut 5 bases from V and 8 bases from J; bases unmatched to any gene: 9. CDR3 in amino acids: CASSLITGTGGYTF. CDR3 nucleotide sequence: TGTGCCAGCAGCCTAATAACCGGGACAGGGGGCTACACCTTC.

With respect to this clone: Other DNA sequences in the sample encode the same CDR3. The CDR3 loop is CAISEGQGENTGELFF. The CDR3 coding sequence is TGTGCCATCAGTGAGGGACAGGGGGAAAACACCGGGGAGCTGTTTTTT. This chain joins TRBV10-3 and TRBJ2-2, with 10 bases that match TRBD1. The germline V gene has CDR1 ENHRY and CDR2 SYGVKD. The V and J ends lost 2 bases and 2 bases, in that order; junction bases with no gene match: 2. This CDR3 spans 16 amino acids.

This clone was seen only a few times. This chain joins TRBV23-1 and TRBJ2-5; 8 positions agree with TRBD2. TRBV23-1 is reported as an ORF; its role is uncertain. With V trimmed by 0 bases and J by 1 base, 7 bases remained unmatched. This CDR3 has 17 residues. The CDR3 sequence is CASSQSGRGATQETQYF. CDR3 coding DNA: TGCGCCAGCAGTCAATCGGGGCGGGGGGCCACCCAAGAGACCCAGTACTTC.

The gene calls are TRBV28 and TRBJ1-4, with 8 positions matching TRBD1. There are 15 residues in the CDR3. Germline CDR1 and CDR2: MDHEN and SYDVKM. V lost 2 bases and J lost 4; bases outside the gene matches: 3. The CDR3 spells CASSLNRGGNEKLFF. The CDR3 region has the DNA TGTGCCAGCAGTTTAAACAGGGGGGGTAATGAAAAACTGTTTTTT.

The chain recombines TRBV7-9 with TRBJ2-1, with D possibly matching TRBD1 (5 bases). From germline, CDR1 is SEHNR and CDR2 FQNEAQ (reference sequence). The CDR3 runs to 16 residues. V was clipped by 1 base and J by 6 bases, with 16 bases between them. CDR3 in DNA: TGTGCCAGCAGCTTAGGCGGTCTCGGAAGGGGCAATGAGCAGTTCTTC. Its protein is CASSLGGLGRGNEQFF.

The J gene is TRBJ2-1, the V gene TRBV29-1, with 9 nucleotides matching TRBD1. Trimming removed 0 bases from V and 4 bases from J; junction bases left unmatched: 16. The CDR3 totals 19 residues. The V gene's germline CDR1 is SQVTM and CDR2 ANQGSEA. The CDR3, as DNA: TGCAGCGTTGAAGATCTGGGGACAGGGAGAATCGGCGCGTACAATGAGCAGTTCTTC. Protein sequence: CSVEDLGTGRIGAYNEQFF.

The chain couples TRBV5-1 to TRBJ2-4; TRBD1 is a possible D gene (5 bases). Germline loops: CDR1 SGHRS, CDR2 YFSETQ. This CDR3 is built from 16 residues. Trimming cost V 0 bases and J 2 bases, with 12 bases left between them. The CDR3 is CASSLGTGETKNIQYF. In DNA form, the CDR3 reads TGCGCCAGCAGCTTGGGAACAGGCGAAACCAAAAACATTCAGTACTTC.

The gene calls are TRBV9 and TRBJ1-1, with D possibly matching TRBD1 (6 bases). This CDR3 is built from 13 residues. Between the trimmed V and J ends, which lost 3 bases and 1 base, there was a span of 7 bases. CDR1 and CDR2 (germline): SGDLS, YYNGEE. CDR3 residues: CASSARGNTEAFF. CDR3 nucleotide sequence: TGTGCCAGCAGCGCCAGGGGGAACACTGAAGCTTTCTTT.

This chain links TRBV12-3 or TRBV12-4 with TRBJ1-4, with 7 nucleotides matching TRBD1. There are 12 residues in the CDR3. Unmatched junction bases numbered 2, after V lost 6 bases and J lost 7 bases. CDR3 amino acids: CASRGQSEKLFF. In nucleotides, the CDR3 is TGTGCCAGCAGGGGACAGAGTGAAAAACTGTTTTTT.

The V gene is TRBV19, the J gene TRBJ1-5, with D possibly matching TRBD1 (6 bases). With 8 bases removed from V and 6 bases from J, the gap between germline ends came to 17 bases. CDR1 and CDR2 from the germline V gene are LNHDA and SQIVND (reference sequence). The CDR3 covers 14 residues. The CDR3 region is CASLVRQGGQPQHF. The CDR3 coding sequence is TGTGCCAGTTTGGTGCGGCAAGGGGGTCAGCCCCAGCATTTT.

In regard to this clone: One end of the junction does not line up with germline, which may come from a read error. Different DNA sequences within this sample yield the same CDR3. This CDR3 is CASSLRDTGELFF. DNA of the CDR3: TGTGCCAGTAGTTTGAGGGACACCGGGGAGCTGTTTTTT. The chain uses TRBV12-3 or TRBV12-4 and TRBJ2-2, with D possibly matching TRBD2 (5 bases). This CDR3 is built from 13 residues.

The chain links TRBV15 to TRBJ1-2, with TRBD1 as a possible D gene (5 bases). The germline gives CDR1 LNHNV, CDR2 YYDKDF (reference sequence). Trimming took 1 base from V and 5 from J, leaving 11 bases between them. The CDR3 covers 14 residues. As DNA, the CDR3 is TGTGCCACCAGCAGAGCCGAAGGGGCGTATGGCTACACCTTC. This encodes CATSRAEGAYGYTF.

The gene calls are TRBV27 and TRBJ1-2; 8 bases map to TRBD1. CDR3 size: 15 residues. The germline CDR1 and CDR2 sequences are MNHEY and SMNVEV (reference sequence). The V segment lost 0 bases and the J segment 8 bases; nucleotides outside the gene matches: 8. Written as DNA, the CDR3 is TGTGCCAGCAGTTTATCCCGGACAGGGTACGGAGGCTACACCTTC. It codes for CASSLSRTGYGGYTF.

The gene calls are TRBV14 and TRBJ1-1, with TRBD1 matching over 7 bases. The germline CDR1 and CDR2 sequences are SGHDN and FVKESK. This CDR3 spans 13 amino acids. V lost 3 bases and J lost 6; bases outside the gene matches: 4. CDR3 coding DNA: TGTGCCAGCAGCCACACAGGGGATCCTGAAGCTTTCTTT. Translating gives CASSHTGDPEAFF.

The chain has TRBV7-2 and TRBJ2-1; TRBD2 matches at 8 bases. The junction had 13 bases not matched to a gene; V was cut back by 1 base and J by 8 bases. Germline V gene sequence: CDR1 SGHTA, CDR2 FQGNSA. The CDR3 consists of 17 residues. CDR3 sequence (DNA): TGTGCCAGCAGCTTAGGGAGCGGGGGCTTTCGTCCGGATGAGCAGTTCTTC. It specifies CASSLGSGGFRPDEQFF.

The chain has TRBV30 and TRBJ1-1; 8 bases agree with TRBD1. V shed 1 base and J 0 bases; nucleotides not matched to a gene: 1. Per the germline V gene, CDR1 is GTSNPN and CDR2 is SVGIG (reference sequence). This CDR3 has 14 amino acids. CDR3 DNA sequence: TGTGCCTGGAGTGCGGGACAGGTGAACACTGAAGCTTTCTTT. Translating gives CAWSAGQVNTEAFF.